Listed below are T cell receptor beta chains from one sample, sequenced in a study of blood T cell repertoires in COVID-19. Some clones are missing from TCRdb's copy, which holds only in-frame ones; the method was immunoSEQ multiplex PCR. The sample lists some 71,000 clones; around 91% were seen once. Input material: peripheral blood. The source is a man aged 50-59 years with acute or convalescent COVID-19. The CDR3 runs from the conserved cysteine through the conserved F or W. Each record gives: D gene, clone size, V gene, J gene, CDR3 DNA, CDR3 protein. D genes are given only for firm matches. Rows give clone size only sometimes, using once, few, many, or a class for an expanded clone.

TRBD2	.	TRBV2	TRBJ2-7	TGTGCCAGCAGTCAACGAACTAGCGGAACCTACGAGCAGTACTTC	CASSQRTSGTYEQYF
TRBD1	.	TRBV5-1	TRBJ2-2	TGCGCCAGCAGCTTGGTAGGCGGACAGGGGGGCACCGGGGAGCTGTTTTTT	CASSLVGGQGGTGELFF
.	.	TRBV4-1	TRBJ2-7	TGCGCCAGCAGCCCGAACCGGGACAAGAGCCAGTACGAGCAGTACTTC	CASSPNRDKSQYEQYF
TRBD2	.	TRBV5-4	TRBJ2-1	TGTGCCAGCAGCCCCCCGGGACTAGCGGACCATTACAATGAGCAGTTCTTC	CASSPPGLADHYNEQFF
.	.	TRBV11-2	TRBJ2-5	TGTGCCAGCAGCTTAGTTTCCAGGGTCCGGGAGACCCAGTACTTC	CASSLVSRVRETQYF
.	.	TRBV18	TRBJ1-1	TGTGCCAGCTCACCCACGGGGGGCACTGAAGCTTTCTTT	CASSPTGGTEAFF
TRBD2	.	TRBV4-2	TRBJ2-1	TGTGCCAGCAGCCAAGATTTTGGCCTAGCGGGAGCCCCTAGCTCCTACAATGAGCAGTTCTTC	CASSQDFGLAGAPSSYNEQFF
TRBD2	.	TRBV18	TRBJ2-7	TGTGCCAGCTCACCGTCTCTGATGACTAGCGGGAGCGCCTACGAGCAGTACTTC	CASSPSLMTSGSAYEQYF
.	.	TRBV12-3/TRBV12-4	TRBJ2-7	TGTGCCAGCAGCCCATCCCGGGACGAGCAGTACTTC	CASSPSRDEQYF
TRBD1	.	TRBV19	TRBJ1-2	TGTGCCAGTACCATCCCCGTAGGGGGCTCTAACTATGGCTACACCTTC	CASTIPVGGSNYGYTF
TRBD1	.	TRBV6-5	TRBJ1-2	TGTGCCAGCAGCTCCGACAGGGTTTATGGCTACACCTTC	CASSSDRVYGYTF
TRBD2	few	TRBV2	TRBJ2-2	TGTGCCAGCAAGTCAGCGGGGCTCGCGGGGGAGCTGTTTTTT	CASKSAGLAGELFF
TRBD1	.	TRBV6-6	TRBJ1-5	TGTGCCAGCAGTTACTGGGACAGGGGAGGGAATCAGCCCCAGCATTTT	CASSYWDRGGNQPQHF
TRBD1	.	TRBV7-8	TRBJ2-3	TGTGCCAGCAGACCAAACAGGGGAGTTATAGATACGCAGTATTTT	CASRPNRGVIDTQYF
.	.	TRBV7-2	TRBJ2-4	TGTGCCAGCACCAGGGGCCCACTGGGCATTCAGTACTTC	CASTRGPLGIQYF
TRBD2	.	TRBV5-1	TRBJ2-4	TGCGCCAGCAGCTTGGATGGGACTAGCGGCACCAAAAACATTCAGTACTTC	CASSLDGTSGTKNIQYF
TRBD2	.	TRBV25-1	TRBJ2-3	TGTGCCAGCAGTGGCCTAGCGGGAGTTGGAGATACGCAGTATTTT	CASSGLAGVGDTQYF
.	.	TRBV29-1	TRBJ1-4	TGCAGCGTTGAAAGGCAGGTTAATGAAAAACTGTTTTTT	CSVERQVNEKLFF
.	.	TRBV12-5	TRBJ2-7	TGTGCTAGTGGCCGCCCGACAACGAGCTCCTACGAGCAGTACTTC	CASGRPTTSSYEQYF
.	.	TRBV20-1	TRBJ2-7	TGCAGTGCTAGTGTCAGGGAACACGAGCAGTACTTC	CSASVREHEQYF
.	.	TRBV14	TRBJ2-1	TGTGCCAGCAGCCAAATGAGGGGGGGCGACTACAATGAGCAGTTCTTC	CASSQMRGGDYNEQFF
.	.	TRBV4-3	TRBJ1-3	TGCGCCAGCAGCCAGGGGGGGGATTCTGGAAACACCATATATTTT	CASSQGGDSGNTIYF
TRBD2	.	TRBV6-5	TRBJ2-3	TGTGCCAGCACATCGGCCGGGAGGACAGATACGCAGTATTTT	CASTSAGRTDTQYF
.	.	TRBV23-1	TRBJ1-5	TGCGCCAGCAGCCACAGGGCCCCGCTCCTTTTCAATCAGCCCCAGCATTTT	CASSHRAPLLFNQPQHF
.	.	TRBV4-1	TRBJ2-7	TGCGCCAGCAGCCAAGGTGGGGGGGAGCAGTACTTC	CASSQGGGEQYF
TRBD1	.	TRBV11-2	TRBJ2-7	TGTGCCAGCGTCGACAGGGTTCAGGGTGAGCAGTACTTC	CASVDRVQGEQYF
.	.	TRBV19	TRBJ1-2	TGTGCCAGTAGTATATTCCGGGGGACCCTAGGCTACACCTTC	CASSIFRGTLGYTF
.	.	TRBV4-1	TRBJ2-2	TGCGCCAGCAGCCAAGAACCCCCAGGGAACACCGGGGAGCTGTTTTTT	CASSQEPPGNTGELFF
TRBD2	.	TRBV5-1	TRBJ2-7	TGCGCCAGCAGCACGACTAGCGGGATGAGCTCCTACGAGCAGTACTTC	CASSTTSGMSSYEQYF
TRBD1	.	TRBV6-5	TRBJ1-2	TGTGCCAGCAGTTCACCGGACAGGGGGCGATCGGACACCTTC	CASSSPDRGRSDTF
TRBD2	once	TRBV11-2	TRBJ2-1	TGTGCCAGCAGCTTAGGCGGGAGGGCCGCTGAGCAGTTCTTC	CASSLGGRAAEQFF
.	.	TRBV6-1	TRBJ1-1	TGTGCCAGCAAGCGCAGCACCTCCATGAACACTGAAGCTTTCTTT	CASKRSTSMNTEAFF
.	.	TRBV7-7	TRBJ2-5	TGTGCCAGCAGCCAGAGAGGGAAGTGTAAAGAGACCCAGTACTTC	CASSQRGKCKETQYF
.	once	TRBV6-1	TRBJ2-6	TGTGCCAGCAGTGACGCAGACAGGACCTACTCTGGGGCCAACGTCCTGACTTTC	CASSDADRTYSGANVLTF
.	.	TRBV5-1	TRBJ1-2	TGCGCCAGCAGCCAGATCGACAGGACCGATGAGGGCTACACCTTC	CASSQIDRTDEGYTF
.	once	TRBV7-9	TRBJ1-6	TGTGCCAGCAGCTCCCTAGCTTCGACTAATTCACCCCTCCACTTT	CASSSLASTNSPLHF
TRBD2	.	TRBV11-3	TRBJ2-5	TGTGCCAGCAGCTTAGACCGGACTAGCGGGAGACGAGAGACCCAGTACTTC	CASSLDRTSGRRETQYF
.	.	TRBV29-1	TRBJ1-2	TGCAGCGTTGATCTCATGTCAGAAACTAACTATGGCTACACCTTC	CSVDLMSETNYGYTF
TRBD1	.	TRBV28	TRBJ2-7	TGTGCCAGCAGTCAGAGGACAGGGTCCTACGAGCAGTACTTC	CASSQRTGSYEQYF
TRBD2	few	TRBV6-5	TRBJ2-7	TGTGCCAGCAGTAAGTCTAGCGGTAGCTCCTACGAGCAGTACTTC	CASSKSSGSSYEQYF
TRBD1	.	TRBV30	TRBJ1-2	TGTGCCTGGAGCAATGGGGGACAGGGCTATGGCTACACCTTC	CAWSNGGQGYGYTF
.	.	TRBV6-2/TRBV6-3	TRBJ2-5	TGTGCCAGCAGTTACCCAGGGGCCACGGGGGAGACCCAGTACTTC	CASSYPGATGETQYF
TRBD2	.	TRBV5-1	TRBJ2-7	TGCGCCAGCAGCTTGGCTAGCGGTAGCTCCTACGAGCAGTACTTC	CASSLASGSSYEQYF
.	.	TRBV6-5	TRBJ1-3	TGTGCCAGCAGTTTTCGTCCCTACCTCTCTGGAAACACCATATATTTT	CASSFRPYLSGNTIYF
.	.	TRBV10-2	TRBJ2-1	TGCGCCAGCAGTGATGTTATACGGACCTCGGGGAATGAGCAGTTCTTC	CASSDVIRTSGNEQFF
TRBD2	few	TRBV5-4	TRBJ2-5	TGTGCCAGCAGCTTGACTAGCGGCCGATACCAAGAGACCCAGTACTTC	CASSLTSGRYQETQYF
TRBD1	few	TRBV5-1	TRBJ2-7	TGCGCCAGCAGCCCAACAGGGGGCGCTTCCTACGAGCAGTACTTC	CASSPTGGASYEQYF
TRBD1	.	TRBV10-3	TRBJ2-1	TGTGCCATCAGGGCGGACAGGGGGCTAAATGAGCAGTTCTTC	CAIRADRGLNEQFF
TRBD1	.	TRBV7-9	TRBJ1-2	TGTGCCAGCAGCACCCGACAGGGCTCCCCCCGGGGCTACACCTTC	CASSTRQGSPRGYTF
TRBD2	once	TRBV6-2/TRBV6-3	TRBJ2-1	TGTGCCAGCAGCCGTCTAGCGGGAGGGGGCAATGAGCAGTTCTTC	CASSRLAGGGNEQFF
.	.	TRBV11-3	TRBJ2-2	TGTGCCAGCAGCTTAGGGCCGAACACCGGGGAGCTGTTTTTT	CASSLGPNTGELFF